A single T cell receptor beta chain is shown here with its context. Its antigen is unknown. This sample is drawn from a study of shared clonotypes between healthy human individuals. Whole-study results and caveats: The sharing of 5% to 6.5% of naive CD4 clonotypes was seen across several donors. Genetic and exposure-history diversity was limited by the few donors. Naive subsets typically showed greater estimated richness than memory subsets.

The protocol was immunoSEQ multiplex PCR, while the TCRdb copy is restricted to in-frame clones and leaves out a portion. Among 2,500,000 or so clones, just over 90% were seen once, and the ten largest hold 0.11% to 0.15%. The material sequenced was naive CD4+ T cells sorted from blood. Subset here: CD45RA+ positively selected. The receptor was derived from a man between 18 and 35 years old in good health.

The CDR3 sequence is CASVSRGAPTDTQYF. The CDR3, as DNA: TGTGCCAGCGTTTCTCGGGGGGCTCCCACAGATACGCAGTATTTT. The rearrangement uses TRBV19 and TRBJ2-3; D may be TRBD2 (7 bases). The CDR3 spans 15 residues. The V end was cut by 9 bases, the J end by 2 bases, with 18 bases between. Germline V gene lookup returns CDR1 LNHDA and CDR2 SQIVND (reference sequence).